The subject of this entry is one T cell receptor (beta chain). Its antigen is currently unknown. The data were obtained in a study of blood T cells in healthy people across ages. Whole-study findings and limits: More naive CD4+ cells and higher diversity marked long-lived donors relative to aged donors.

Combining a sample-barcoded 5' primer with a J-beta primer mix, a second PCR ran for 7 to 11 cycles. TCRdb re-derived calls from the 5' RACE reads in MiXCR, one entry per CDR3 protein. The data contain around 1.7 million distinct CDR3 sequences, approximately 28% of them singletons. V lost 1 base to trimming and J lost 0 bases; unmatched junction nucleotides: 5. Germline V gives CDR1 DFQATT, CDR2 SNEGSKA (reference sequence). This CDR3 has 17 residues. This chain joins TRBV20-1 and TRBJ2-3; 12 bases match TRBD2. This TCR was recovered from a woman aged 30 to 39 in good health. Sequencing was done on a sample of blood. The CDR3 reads CSARGLAGASSTDTQYF. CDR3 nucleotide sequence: TGCAGTGCTAGAGGACTAGCGGGGGCCAGTAGCACAGATACGCAGTATTTT.